This T cell receptor (beta chain) is drawn from a study of cytomegalovirus exposure and HLA in healthy donors. CDR1 is LNHDA, CDR2 SQIVND, per germline (reference sequence). CDR3 length equals 14 residues. Trimming cost V 5 bases and J 5 bases, with 15 bases left between them. PCR used 60 Vbeta primers and 13 Jbeta primers. The data were produced by immunoSEQ multiplex PCR, yet TCRdb's version contains in-frame clones alone and is incomplete. Among roughly 180,000 clones listed, approximately 80% were seen once. The sequencing sample was made of PBMCs. The rearrangement links TRBV19 to TRBJ1-1; D perhaps matches TRBD1 (6 bases). This TCR was recovered from a man younger than 40 in good health and CMV-seropositive. CDR3: CASSPWGRWTEAFF. In nucleotides, the CDR3 is TGTGCCAGTAGTCCCTGGGGGCGCTGGACTGAAGCTTTCTTT. Supplemented by reference TRBV19 and TRBJ1-1, the full variable domain reads DGGITQSPKYLFRKEGQNVTLSCEQNLNHDAMYWYRQDPGQGLRLIYYSQIVNDFQKGDIAEGYSVSREKKESFPLTVTSAQKNPTAFYLCASSPWGRWTEAFFGQGTRLTVV.